A single sample is the source of the 26 T cell receptor beta chains below, sequenced in a study of neurological immune-mediated disorders (dated 2019 in TCRdb). Reading the label with the study, this specimen's time point is: longitudinal time-point 3. Library method: 5' RACE. TCRdb records Illumina HiSeq 2500 as the sequencer. TCRdb trimmed public reads at Q25 via fastp, called clones via MiXCR and kept in-frame beta chains. Every entry covers one CDR3 protein and lists the most common genes and DNA from its rows. For this sample there are over 90,000 distinct CDR3 sequences; approximately 11% appear just once. The top ten clones comprise around 3.3% of the sample. Material: PBMCs. The receptors here all came from a female donor with HTLV-1-associated myelopathy (HAM/TSP).

At least ten counts were recorded for this clonotype. The chain is built from TRBV20-1 and TRBJ1-1; D gene unclear. CDR3 length: 13 amino acids. Trimming removed 3 bases at V and 4 bases at J, with 12 bases between. CDR1 and CDR2 (germline): DFQATT, SNEGSKA (reference sequence). The CDR3 loop reads CSASRNMVTEAFF. CDR3 in DNA: TGCAGTGCTAGTAGGAACATGGTCACTGAAGCTTTCTTT.

This clonotype was counted at least ten times. The gene calls are TRBV5-1 and TRBJ2-1, with D perhaps matching TRBD1 or TRBD2 (5 bases each). Germline V lookup: CDR1 SGHRS, CDR2 YFSETQ. This CDR3 spans 15 amino acids. Trimming left V 0 bases short and J 7 bases short, with 14 bases between. CDR3 residues: CASSLEPGSGNEQFF. CDR3 bases: TGCGCCAGCAGCTTGGAGCCAGGGTCGGGAAATGAGCAGTTCTTC.

This clonotype was observed many times. V usage is TRBV10-3 and J usage is TRBJ2-1, with 14 nucleotides matching TRBD2. The CDR3 runs to 15 residues. The V segment lost 6 bases and the J segment 8 bases; nucleotides outside the gene matches: 6. The V gene's germline CDR1 is ENHRY and CDR2 SYGVKD. CDR3 region: CAIRRLAGGPHEQFF. As DNA, the CDR3 is TGTGCCATCAGGAGACTAGCGGGGGGGCCACATGAGCAGTTCTTC.

In its sample, this clonotype was seen a few times. V usage is TRBV20-1 and J usage is TRBJ2-5, with no clear D. V shed 6 bases and J shed 1 base, with 15 bases lying between them. In germline, CDR1 is DFQATT, CDR2 SNEGSKA (reference sequence). The CDR3 has 14 residues. The CDR3 bases are TGCAGTGCAGAGTCCCTCGGCGGCCAAGAGACCCAGTACTTC. As protein: CSAESLGGQETQYF.

On this clonotype: A read error may account for a junction end that differs from germline. The chain is built from TRBV20-1 and TRBJ1-6; D not certain. The germline V gene has CDR1 DFQATT and CDR2 SNEGSKA (reference sequence). The CDR3 is made up of 14 amino acids. The CDR3 loop reads CSARVGSYNSHLHF. CDR3 coding DNA: TGCAGTGCTAGAGTGGGCTCCTATAATTCACACCTCCATTTT.

This clonotype was observed a few times. The chain uses TRBV19 and TRBJ1-5, with a tentative D call TRBD1 (5 bases). Germline CDR1 reads LNHDA; CDR2 reads SQIVND (reference sequence). There are 14 residues in the CDR3. V was clipped by 4 bases and J by 7 bases, with 14 bases between them. The CDR3 sequence: CASSTAGLWQPQHF. In nucleotides, the CDR3 is TGTGCCAGTAGTACAGCAGGGTTGTGGCAGCCCCAGCATTTT.

This clonotype was detected only a few times. V is TRBV3-1 and J is TRBJ2-2; D perhaps matches TRBD2 (5 bases). The CDR3 has 14 residues. Per the germline V gene, CDR1 is LGHDT and CDR2 is YNNKEL (reference sequence). Trimming pared 1 base from V and 3 bases from J, leaving 6 bases between. The CDR3 nucleotides are TGTGCCAGCAGCCAAGGGCGGGACACCGGGGAGCTGTTTTTT. Its protein product is CASSQGRDTGELFF.

This clonotype was observed at least ten times. The rearrangement joins TRBV29-1 to TRBJ2-4; tentative D call: TRBD2 (6 bases). The CDR3 length is 13 residues. The V and J ends lost 3 bases and 2 bases respectively, with 8 bases between them. CDR1 and CDR2 from the germline V gene are SQVTM and ANQGSEA. The CDR3 spells CSVDGGSKNIQYF. The CDR3 DNA reads TGCAGCGTTGACGGGGGATCCAAAAACATTCAGTACTTC.

There are many counts of this clonotype. This chain links TRBV20-1 with TRBJ2-2, with TRBD1 matching 7 bases. The V segment lost 6 bases and the J segment 6 bases; nucleotides outside the gene matches: 4. Germline CDR1 and CDR2: DFQATT and SNEGSKA (reference sequence). CDR3 size: 12 residues. CDR3 bases: TGCAGTGCACCGGGACAGCCCGGGGAGCTGTTTTTT. Protein sequence: CSAPGQPGELFF.

Regarding this clonotype: The junction does not match germline at one end; this may be a read error. J is TRBJ1-1 and V is TRBV11-2; tentative D call: TRBD1 (6 bases). The CDR3 runs 15 residues. Germline assignment: CDR1 SGHAT and CDR2 FQNNGV. This chain's CDR3 is CAGRKVRGVDTEAFF. The CDR3 nucleotides read TGTGCCGGCAGAAAGGTCAGGGGCGTAGACACTGAAGCTTTCTTT.

There are many counts of this clonotype. This chain uses TRBV29-1 with TRBJ2-7; 8 nucleotides line up with TRBD2. With V trimmed by 6 bases and J by 3 bases, 4 bases remained unmatched. The germline gives CDR1 SQVTM, CDR2 ANQGSEA. This CDR3 comprises 12 residues. The chain's CDR3 is CSVTGGDYEQYF. The CDR3 DNA follows: TGCAGCGTGACGGGGGGGGACTACGAGCAGTACTTC.

The table lists this clonotype with many counts. The rearrangement joins TRBV7-8 to TRBJ1-3; D ambiguous. The V gene lost 0 bases and the J gene lost 1 base, with 7 bases spanning the gap. The CDR3 consists of 15 residues. CDR1 is SGHVS and CDR2 is FQNEAQ in the germline V gene. The CDR3 DNA sequence: TGTGCCAGCAGCTTAGCCAGACTTTCTGGAAACACCATATATTTT. This translates into CASSLARLSGNTIYF. The whole variable domain, filled in from reference TRBV7-8 and TRBJ1-3, reads GAGVSQSPRYKVAKRGQDVALRCDPISGHVSLFWYQQALGQGPEFLTYFQNEAQLDKSGLPSDRFFAERPEGSVSTLKIQRTQQEDSAVYLCASSLARLSGNTIYFGEGSWLTVV.

This clonotype was seen at least ten times. Germline and junction disagree at one end, which may indicate a read error. The genes are TRBV15 and TRBJ2-5; no clear D gene. CDR3 length equals 14 residues. The germline CDR1 and CDR2 sequences are LNHNV and YYDKDF (reference sequence). The CDR3 region is CATSRDGVGETQYF. DNA of the CDR3: TGTGCTACCAGCAGAGATGGGGTAGGGGAGACCCAGTACTTC.

The sample holds a few counts of this clonotype. This sequence joins TRBV4-1 and TRBJ2-1, with TRBD1 as a possible D gene (5 bases). With 4 bases removed from V and 3 bases from J, the gap between germline ends came to 16 bases. This CDR3 is built from 16 residues. Looked up from germline, CDR1 is MGHRA and CDR2 is YSYEKL. The CDR3 nucleotides read TGCGCCAGCAGCCCGGCCCTGACAGACCTCTACAATGAGCAGTTCTTC. It yields the protein CASSPALTDLYNEQFF.

This clonotype has ten or more counts. The chain employs TRBV7-2 and TRBJ2-7; 9 bases fit TRBD2. V lost 5 bases to trimming and J lost 7 bases; unmatched junction nucleotides: 12. There are 15 residues in the CDR3. Germline loops: CDR1 SGHTA, CDR2 FQGNSA. The CDR3 loop is CASSVGTSSWGEQYF. As DNA, the CDR3 is TGTGCCAGCAGCGTAGGGACTAGCTCCTGGGGAGAGCAGTACTTC.

This clonotype was counted at least ten times. V is TRBV12-3 or TRBV12-4 and J is TRBJ1-2; D gene uncertain. The CDR3 covers 13 residues. Trimming removed 3 bases from V and 4 bases from J, with 9 bases in between. Written as DNA, the CDR3 is TGTGCCAGCAGTTTCGGCAAGATCTATGGCTACACCTTC. Protein: CASSFGKIYGYTF.

This clonotype was observed many times. The J gene is TRBJ2-2, the V gene TRBV4-1; 8 bases match TRBD1. Per germline, CDR1 MGHRA and CDR2 YSYEKL. J was trimmed by 6 bases and V by 4 bases; bases with no gene match: 7. This CDR3 region has 15 residues. CDR3 coding DNA: TGCGCCAGCAGCCTCGCCAGGGGGCTTCCCGGGGAGCTGTTTTTT. The encoded protein is CASSLARGLPGELFF.

This clonotype was detected many times. This chain uses TRBV5-1 with TRBJ1-3, with D unclear. The CDR3 loop spans 15 amino acids. Germline V gene lookup returns CDR1 SGHRS and CDR2 YFSETQ. The V and J ends lost 0 bases and 0 bases respectively, with 7 bases between them. This CDR3 is CASSLGGNSGNTIYF. For the CDR3, the DNA is TGCGCCAGCAGCTTGGGCGGGAACTCTGGAAACACCATATATTTT.

The table lists this clonotype with many counts. The chain carries TRBV4-1 and TRBJ2-3, with D possibly TRBD1 on 5 matching bases. The CDR3 totals 16 residues. Germline loops: CDR1 MGHRA, CDR2 YSYEKL. V was pared by 4 bases and J by 0 bases, with 14 bases between. The CDR3 nucleotides are TGCGCCAGCAGCCCAGGGTTCAGGGTCAGCACAGATACGCAGTATTTT. Protein sequence: CASSPGFRVSTDTQYF.

This clonotype was counted a single time. This may arise from a read error, as a much more abundant clone is one base away. This chain uses TRBV18 with TRBJ2-3; no definite D call. The CDR3 consists of 12 residues. The germline V gene encodes CDR1 KGHSH and CDR2 LQKENI. CDR3 nucleotides: TGTGTCAGCTCACCAATGACAGATACGCAGTATTTT. Its translation: CVSSPMTDTQYF.

This clonotype was picked up many times. CDR3 nucleotides: TGCAGTGCTAGTCCAGCTAGCGGGGGGCGTTCCGCCTACGAGCAGTACTTC. Encoded protein: CSASPASGGRSAYEQYF. V is TRBV20-1 and J is TRBJ2-7; TRBD2 matches 11 bases. CDR1 DFQATT and CDR2 SNEGSKA come from the germline V gene (reference sequence). The CDR3 has 17 residues. V was pared by 3 bases and J by 2 bases, with 12 bases of the junction left unmatched.

This clonotype was detected ten times or more. V gene TRBV29-1 combines with J gene TRBJ2-3; D is perhaps TRBD2 (6 bases). Germline V gene sequence: CDR1 SQVTM, CDR2 ANQGSEA. V dropped 3 bases and J dropped 4 bases, with 11 bases sitting between them. This CDR3 contains 13 residues. CDR3 region: CSVDGGVSDTQYF. The CDR3 bases are TGCAGCGTTGACGGCGGGGTTTCAGATACGCAGTATTTT.

This clonotype was seen many times. The rearrangement joins TRBV7-2 to TRBJ2-1, with D perhaps TRBD2 (6 bases). Looked up from germline, CDR1 is SGHTA and CDR2 is FQGNSA. The length of the CDR3 is 14 residues. Trimming pared 5 bases from V and 10 bases from J, leaving 18 bases between. The CDR3 spells CASSRNGGVGEQFF. Written as DNA, the CDR3 is TGTGCCAGCAGCCGAAACGGCGGGGTGGGGGAGCAGTTCTTC.

This clonotype occurred many times. The chain links TRBV20-1 to TRBJ1-6; TRBD1 might be the D (6 bases). Germline V gene sequence: CDR1 DFQATT, CDR2 SNEGSKA (reference sequence). The CDR3 runs to 16 residues. Deletions cut 5 bases from V and 0 bases from J, with 14 bases between. The CDR3 sequence: CSAQRRGSSYNSPLHF. In DNA, the CDR3 is TGCAGTGCTCAGAGGAGGGGGAGCTCCTATAATTCACCCCTCCACTTT.

This clonotype has ten or more counts. The chain joins TRBV5-1 to TRBJ1-6; 9 bases map to TRBD1. V lost 4 bases and J lost 8; bases outside the gene matches: 10. The V gene's germline CDR1 is SGHRS and CDR2 YFSETQ. The CDR3 loop spans 16 amino acids. In DNA form, the CDR3 reads TGCGCCAGCAGCCAAACAACCGGGACAGGGTATTCACCCCTCCACTTT. Protein: CASSQTTGTGYSPLHF.

The chain carries TRBV20-1 and TRBJ2-2, with D maybe TRBD2 (6 bases). With 4 bases removed from V and 1 base from J, the gap between germline ends came to 16 bases. This CDR3 region has 16 residues. Germline loops: CDR1 DFQATT, CDR2 SNEGSKA (reference sequence). The CDR3 DNA reads as TGCAGTGCTACCCCGGCGGAGGGGTTGAACACCGGGGAGCTGTTTTTT. Encoded protein: CSATPAEGLNTGELFF.